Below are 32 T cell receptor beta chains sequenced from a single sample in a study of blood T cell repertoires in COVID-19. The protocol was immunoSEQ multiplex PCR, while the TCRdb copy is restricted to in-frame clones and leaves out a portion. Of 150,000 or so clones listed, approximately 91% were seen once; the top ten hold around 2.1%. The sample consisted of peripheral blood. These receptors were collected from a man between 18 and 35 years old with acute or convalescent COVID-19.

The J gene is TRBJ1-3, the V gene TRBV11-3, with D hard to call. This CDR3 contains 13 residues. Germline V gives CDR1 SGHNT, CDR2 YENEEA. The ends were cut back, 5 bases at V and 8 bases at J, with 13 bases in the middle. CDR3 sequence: CASSPGGVDTIYF. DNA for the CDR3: TGTGCCAGCAGCCCCGGCGGGGTGGACACCATATATTTT.

DNA of the CDR3: TGTGCCAGCAGCTTAAACCGAGGGAGGGTCCCTGGAAACACCATATATTTT. Translated: CASSLNRGRVPGNTIYF. The rearrangement joins TRBV11-2 to TRBJ1-3; D is uncertain. Germline-derived CDR1 and CDR2 are SGHAT and FQNNGV. The V gene lost 2 bases and the J gene lost 2 bases, with 16 bases spanning the gap. The CDR3 contains 17 residues.

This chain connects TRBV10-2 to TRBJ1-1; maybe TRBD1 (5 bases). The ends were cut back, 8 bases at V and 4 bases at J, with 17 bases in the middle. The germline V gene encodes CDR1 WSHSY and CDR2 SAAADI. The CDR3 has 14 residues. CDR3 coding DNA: TGCGCCAGCTCCCAGGACGGGGGAGGCACTGAAGCTTTCTTT. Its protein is CASSQDGGGTEAFF.

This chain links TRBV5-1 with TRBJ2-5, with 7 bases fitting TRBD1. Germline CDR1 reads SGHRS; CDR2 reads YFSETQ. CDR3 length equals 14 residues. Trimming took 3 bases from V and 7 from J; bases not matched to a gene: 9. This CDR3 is CASSSVQGSGTQYF. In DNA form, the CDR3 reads TGCGCCAGCAGCTCAGTACAGGGGTCGGGGACCCAGTACTTC.

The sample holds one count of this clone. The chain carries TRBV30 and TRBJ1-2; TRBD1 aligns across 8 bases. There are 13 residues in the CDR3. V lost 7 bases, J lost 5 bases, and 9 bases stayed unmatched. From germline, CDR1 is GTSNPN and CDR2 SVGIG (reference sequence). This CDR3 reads CAYLDRAVYGYTF. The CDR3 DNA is TGTGCCTATCTGGACAGGGCAGTGTATGGCTACACCTTC.

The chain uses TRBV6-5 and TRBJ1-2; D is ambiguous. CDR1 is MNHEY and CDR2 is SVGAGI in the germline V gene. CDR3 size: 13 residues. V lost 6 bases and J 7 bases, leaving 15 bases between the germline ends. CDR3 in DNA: TGTGCCAGCAGCCCCGTTCTTGGGCTTGGCTACACCTTC. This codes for CASSPVLGLGYTF.

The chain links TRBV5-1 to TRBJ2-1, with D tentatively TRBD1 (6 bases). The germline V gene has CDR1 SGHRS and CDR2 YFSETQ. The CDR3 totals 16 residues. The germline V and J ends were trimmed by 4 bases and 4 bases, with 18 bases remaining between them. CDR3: CASSPTGRGGYNEQFF. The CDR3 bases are TGCGCCAGCAGCCCTACCGGGCGAGGGGGTTACAATGAGCAGTTCTTC.

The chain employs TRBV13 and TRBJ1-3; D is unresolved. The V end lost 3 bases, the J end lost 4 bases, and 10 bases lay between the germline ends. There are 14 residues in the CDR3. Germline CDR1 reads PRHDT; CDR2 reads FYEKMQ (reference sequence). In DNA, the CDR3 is TGTGCCAGCAGCTTCTACGTAGCCGGAAACACCATATATTTT. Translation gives CASSFYVAGNTIYF. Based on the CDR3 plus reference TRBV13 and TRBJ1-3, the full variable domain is AAGVIQSPRHLIKEKRETATLKCYPIPRHDTVYWYQQGPGQDPQFLISFYEKMQSDKGSIPDRFSAQQFSDYHSELNMSSLELGDSALYFCASSFYVAGNTIYFGEGSWLTVV.

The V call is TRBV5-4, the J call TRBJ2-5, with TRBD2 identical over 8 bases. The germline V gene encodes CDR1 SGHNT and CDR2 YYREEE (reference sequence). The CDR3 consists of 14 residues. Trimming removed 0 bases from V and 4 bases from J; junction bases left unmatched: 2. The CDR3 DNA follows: TGTGCCAGCAGCTTGGGACTAGCGAGAGAGACCCAGTACTTC. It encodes CASSLGLARETQYF.

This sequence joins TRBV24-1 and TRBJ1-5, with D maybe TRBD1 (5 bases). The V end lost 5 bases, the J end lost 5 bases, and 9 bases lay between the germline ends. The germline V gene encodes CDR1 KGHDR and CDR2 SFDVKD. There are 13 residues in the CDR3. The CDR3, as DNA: TGTGCCACCAGTGCATTCAGGGATCAGCCCCAGCATTTT. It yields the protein CATSAFRDQPQHF.

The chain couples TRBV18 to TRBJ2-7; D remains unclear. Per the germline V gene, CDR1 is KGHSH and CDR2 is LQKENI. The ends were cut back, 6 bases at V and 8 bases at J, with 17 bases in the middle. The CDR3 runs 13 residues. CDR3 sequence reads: CASSPDIIDQQYF. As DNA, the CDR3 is TGTGCCAGCTCCCCCGACATCATAGACCAGCAGTACTTC.

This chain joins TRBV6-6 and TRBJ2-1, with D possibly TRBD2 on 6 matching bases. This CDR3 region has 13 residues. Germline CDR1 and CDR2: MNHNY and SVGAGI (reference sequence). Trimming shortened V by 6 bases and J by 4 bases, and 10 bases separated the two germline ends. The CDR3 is CASRGGGYNEQFF. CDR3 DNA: TGTGCCAGCAGAGGTGGGGGGTACAATGAGCAGTTCTTC.

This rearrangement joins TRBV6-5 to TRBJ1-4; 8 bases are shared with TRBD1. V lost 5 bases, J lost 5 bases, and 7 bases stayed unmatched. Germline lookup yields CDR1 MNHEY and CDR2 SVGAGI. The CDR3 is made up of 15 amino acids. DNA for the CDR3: TGTGCCAGCAGTACCCGGACAGGGACGAATGAAAAACTGTTTTTT. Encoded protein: CASSTRTGTNEKLFF.

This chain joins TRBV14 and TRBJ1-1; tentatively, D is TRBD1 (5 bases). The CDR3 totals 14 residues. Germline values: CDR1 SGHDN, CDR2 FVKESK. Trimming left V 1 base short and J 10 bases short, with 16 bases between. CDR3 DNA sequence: TGTGCCAGCAGCCAAGCTTCAACCGGGACTAGAGCTTTCTTT. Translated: CASSQASTGTRAFF.

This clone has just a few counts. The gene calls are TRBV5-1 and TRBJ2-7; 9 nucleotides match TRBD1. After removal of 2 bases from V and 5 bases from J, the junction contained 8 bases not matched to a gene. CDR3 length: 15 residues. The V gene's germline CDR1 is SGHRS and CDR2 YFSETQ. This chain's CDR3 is CASSFSGQGTNEQYF. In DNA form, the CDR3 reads TGCGCCAGCAGCTTTTCGGGACAGGGCACAAACGAGCAGTACTTC.

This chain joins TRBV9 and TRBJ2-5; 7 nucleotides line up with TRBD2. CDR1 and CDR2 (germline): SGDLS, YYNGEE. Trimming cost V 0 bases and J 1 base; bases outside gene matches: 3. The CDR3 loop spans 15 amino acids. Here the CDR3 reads CASSVGGGIQETQYF. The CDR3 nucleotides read TGTGCCAGCAGCGTAGGCGGGGGAATCCAAGAGACCCAGTACTTC.

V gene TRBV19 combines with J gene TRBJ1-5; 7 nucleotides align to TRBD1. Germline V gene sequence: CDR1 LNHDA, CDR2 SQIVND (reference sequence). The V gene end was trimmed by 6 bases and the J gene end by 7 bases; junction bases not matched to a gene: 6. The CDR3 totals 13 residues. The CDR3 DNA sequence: TGTGCCAGTAGCGGGACAGTCAGGCAGCCCCAGCATTTT. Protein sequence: CASSGTVRQPQHF.

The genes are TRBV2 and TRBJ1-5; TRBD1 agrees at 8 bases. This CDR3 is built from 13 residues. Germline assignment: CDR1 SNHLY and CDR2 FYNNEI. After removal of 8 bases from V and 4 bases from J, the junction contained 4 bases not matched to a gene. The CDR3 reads CASGQGWNQPQHF. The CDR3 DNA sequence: TGTGCCAGCGGACAGGGTTGGAATCAGCCCCAGCATTTT.

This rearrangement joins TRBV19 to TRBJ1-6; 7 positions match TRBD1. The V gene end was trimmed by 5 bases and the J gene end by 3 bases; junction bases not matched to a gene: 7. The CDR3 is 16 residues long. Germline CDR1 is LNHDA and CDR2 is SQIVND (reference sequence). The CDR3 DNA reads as TGTGCCAGTAGTGATAGGACAGGCCGCTATAATTCACCCCTCCACTTT. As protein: CASSDRTGRYNSPLHF. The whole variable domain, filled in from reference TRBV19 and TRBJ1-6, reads DGGITQSPKYLFRKEGQNVTLSCEQNLNHDAMYWYRQDPGQGLRLIYYSQIVNDFQKGDIAEGYSVSREKKESFPLTVTSAQKNPTAFYLCASSDRTGRYNSPLHFGNGTRLTVT.

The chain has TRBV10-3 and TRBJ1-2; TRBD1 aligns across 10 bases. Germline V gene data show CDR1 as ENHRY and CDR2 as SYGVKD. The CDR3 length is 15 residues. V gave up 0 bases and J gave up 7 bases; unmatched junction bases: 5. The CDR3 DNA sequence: TGTGCCATCAGTGAGTCGACAGGGGGCTCGAGTGGCTACACCTTC. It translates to CAISESTGGSSGYTF.

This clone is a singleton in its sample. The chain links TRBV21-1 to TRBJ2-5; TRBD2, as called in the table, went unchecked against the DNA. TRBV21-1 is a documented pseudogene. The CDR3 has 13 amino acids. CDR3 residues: CASRCLPGETQYF. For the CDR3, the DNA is TGTGCCAGCAGGTGCCTCCCGGGGGAGACCCAGTACTTC.

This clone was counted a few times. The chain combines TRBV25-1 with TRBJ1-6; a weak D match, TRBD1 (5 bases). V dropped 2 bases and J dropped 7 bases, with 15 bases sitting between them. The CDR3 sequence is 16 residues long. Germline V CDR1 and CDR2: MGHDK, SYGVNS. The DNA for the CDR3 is TGTGCCAGCAGTGAAGGTCCGACAGAATGGAATTCACCCCTCCACTTT. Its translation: CASSEGPTEWNSPLHF.

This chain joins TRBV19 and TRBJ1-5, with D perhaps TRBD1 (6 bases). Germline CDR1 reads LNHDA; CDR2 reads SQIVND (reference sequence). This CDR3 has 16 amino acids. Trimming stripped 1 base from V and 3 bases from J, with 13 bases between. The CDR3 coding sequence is TGTGCCAGTAGTATAGTTTCAGGGGTCCTCAATCAGCCCCAGCATTTT. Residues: CASSIVSGVLNQPQHF.

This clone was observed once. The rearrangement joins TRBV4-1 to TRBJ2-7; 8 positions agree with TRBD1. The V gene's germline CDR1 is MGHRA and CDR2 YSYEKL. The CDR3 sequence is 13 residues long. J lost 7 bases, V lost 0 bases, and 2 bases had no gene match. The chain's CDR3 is CASSQETGEEQYF. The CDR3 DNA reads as TGCGCCAGCAGCCAAGAGACAGGGGAGGAGCAGTACTTC.

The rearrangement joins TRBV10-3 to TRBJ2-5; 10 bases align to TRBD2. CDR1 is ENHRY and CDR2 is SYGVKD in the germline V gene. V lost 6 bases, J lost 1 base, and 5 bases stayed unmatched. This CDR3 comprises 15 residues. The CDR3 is CAISPSGGPQETQYF. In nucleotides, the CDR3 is TGTGCCATCAGCCCTAGCGGGGGACCCCAAGAGACCCAGTACTTC.

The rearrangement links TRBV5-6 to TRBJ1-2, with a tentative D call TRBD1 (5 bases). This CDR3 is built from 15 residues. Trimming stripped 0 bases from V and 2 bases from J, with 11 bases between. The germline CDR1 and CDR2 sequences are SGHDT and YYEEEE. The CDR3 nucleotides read TGTGCCAGCAGCTTGGGGCAGGGTGAAAACTATGGCTACACCTTC. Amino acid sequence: CASSLGQGENYGYTF.

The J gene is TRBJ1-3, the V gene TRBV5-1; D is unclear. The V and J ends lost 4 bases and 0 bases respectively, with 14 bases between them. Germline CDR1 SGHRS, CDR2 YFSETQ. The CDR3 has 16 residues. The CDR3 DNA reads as TGCGCCAGCAGCCGTACCGGTGAGAGCTCTGGAAACACCATATATTTT. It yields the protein CASSRTGESSGNTIYF. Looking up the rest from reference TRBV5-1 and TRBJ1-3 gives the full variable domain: KAGVTQTPRYLIKTRGQQVTLSCSPISGHRSVSWYQQTPGQGLQFLFEYFSETQRNKGNFPGRFSGRQFSNSRSEMNVSTLELGDSALYLCASSRTGESSGNTIYFGEGSWLTVV.

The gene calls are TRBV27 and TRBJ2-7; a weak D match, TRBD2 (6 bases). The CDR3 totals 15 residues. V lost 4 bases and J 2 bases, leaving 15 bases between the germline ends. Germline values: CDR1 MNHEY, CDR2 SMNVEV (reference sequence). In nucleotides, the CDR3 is TGTGCCAGCAGTTCGATCGGGGGTCAGGCCTACGAGCAGTACTTC. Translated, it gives CASSSIGGQAYEQYF.

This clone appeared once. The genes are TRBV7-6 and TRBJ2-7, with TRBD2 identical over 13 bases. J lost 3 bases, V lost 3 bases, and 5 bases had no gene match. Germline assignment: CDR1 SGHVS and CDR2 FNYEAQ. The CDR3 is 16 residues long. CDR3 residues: CASSFGLAGAHYEQYF. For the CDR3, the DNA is TGTGCCAGCAGCTTCGGACTAGCGGGGGCCCACTACGAGCAGTACTTC.

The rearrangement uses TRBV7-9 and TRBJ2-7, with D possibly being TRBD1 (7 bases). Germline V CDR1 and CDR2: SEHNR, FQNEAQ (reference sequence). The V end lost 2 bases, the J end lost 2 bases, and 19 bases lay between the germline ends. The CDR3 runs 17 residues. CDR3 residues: CASSLPPTGEATYEQYF. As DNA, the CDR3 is TGTGCCAGCAGCTTACCCCCAACAGGGGAGGCGACCTACGAGCAGTACTTC.

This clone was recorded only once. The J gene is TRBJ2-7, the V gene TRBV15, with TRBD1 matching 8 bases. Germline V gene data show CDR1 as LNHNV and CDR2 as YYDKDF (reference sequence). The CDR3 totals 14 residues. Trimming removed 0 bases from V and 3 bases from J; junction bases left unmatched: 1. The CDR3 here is CATSRDRGLYEQYF. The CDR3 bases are TGTGCCACCAGCAGAGACAGGGGGCTCTACGAGCAGTACTTC.

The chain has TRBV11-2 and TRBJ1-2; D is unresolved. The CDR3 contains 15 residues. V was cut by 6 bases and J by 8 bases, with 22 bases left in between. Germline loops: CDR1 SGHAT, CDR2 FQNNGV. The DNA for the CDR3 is TGTGCCAGCAGGAATGCCGGGGTCGGCCCAGAAGGCTACACCTTC. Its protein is CASRNAGVGPEGYTF. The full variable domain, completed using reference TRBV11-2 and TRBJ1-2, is EAGVAQSPRYKIIEKRQSVAFWCNPISGHATLYWYQQILGQGPKLLIQFQNNGVVDDSQLPKDRFSAERLKGVDSTLKIQPAKLEDSAVYLCASRNAGVGPEGYTFGSGTRLTVV.